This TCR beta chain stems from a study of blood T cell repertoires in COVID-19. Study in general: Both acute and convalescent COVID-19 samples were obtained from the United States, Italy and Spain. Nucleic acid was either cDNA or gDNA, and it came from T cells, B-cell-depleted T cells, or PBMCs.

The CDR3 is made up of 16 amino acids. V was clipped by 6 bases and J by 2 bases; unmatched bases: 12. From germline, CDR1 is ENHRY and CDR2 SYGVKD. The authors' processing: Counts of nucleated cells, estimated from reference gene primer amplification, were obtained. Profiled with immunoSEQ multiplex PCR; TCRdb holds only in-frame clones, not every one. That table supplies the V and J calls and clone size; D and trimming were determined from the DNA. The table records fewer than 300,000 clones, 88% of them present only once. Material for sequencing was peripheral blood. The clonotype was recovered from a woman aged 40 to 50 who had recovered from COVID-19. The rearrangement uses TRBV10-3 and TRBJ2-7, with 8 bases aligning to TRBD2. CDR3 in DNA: TGTGCCATCAGGGACCCAGCGGGAGTGGGGGCCTACGAGCAGTACTTC. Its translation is CAIRDPAGVGAYEQYF.